This T cell receptor (beta chain) was sequenced in a study of technical replicates of blood from a few donors. Here immunoSEQ multiplex PCR was the method, and the copy in TCRdb shows in-frame clones only, minus some. The repertoire holds about 70,000 clones, with approximately 95% as singletons. J was trimmed by 10 bases and V by 7 bases; bases with no gene match: 7. The length of the CDR3 is 12 residues. Per the germline V gene, CDR1 is SNHLY and CDR2 is FYNNEI. The chain recombines TRBV2 with TRBJ1-1; 9 bases agree with TRBD1. This TCR was recovered from a human donor in good health. Specimen: T cells isolated from PBMCs. For the CDR3, the DNA is TGTGCCAGCACCCGAGCGGGACAGGGAGCTTTCTTT. Amino acid sequence: CASTRAGQGAFF.